These 20 T cell receptor beta chains were all obtained from the same sample, sequenced in a study of human T cells and chemical hapten exposure. The sample's time point: patch test 1, 2 weeks after DPC sensitization. The treatment here: therapeutic diphenylcyclopropenone sensitization with weekly scalp DPC. MiXCR, applied by TCRdb to the RACE reads, yields one record per CDR3 protein. The sample consists of 300,000 to 450,000 distinct CDR3 sequences, approximately 5% of them appearing once. This specimen consisted of whole blood, obtained in connection with sensitization to the hapten diphenylcyclopropenone (DPC). These TCRs come from a woman between 50 and 59 years old with alopecia areata. Some clones in this sample may be carry-over from other donors' samples.

This clonotype appeared many times. This chain joins TRBV7-2 and TRBJ1-5; 7 bases map to TRBD1. The CDR3 has 14 amino acids. The V gene's germline CDR1 is SGHTA and CDR2 FQGNSA. Trimming took 4 bases from V and 7 from J; bases not matched to a gene: 7. The DNA for the CDR3 is TGTGCCAGCAGCTACACAGGGGCCGGCCAGCCCCAGCATTTT. This gives the protein CASSYTGAGQPQHF. Together with reference TRBV7-2 and TRBJ1-5, the CDR3 gives the full variable domain: GAGVSQSPSNKVTEKGKDVELRCDPISGHTALYWYRQSLGQGLEFLIYFQGNSAPDKSGLPSDRFSAERTGGSVSTLTIQRTQQEDSAVYLCASSYTGAGQPQHFGDGTRLSIL.

A remark on this clonotype: With a much larger clone just one base away, this may be a read error. The rearrangement links TRBV6-2 or TRBV6-3 to TRBJ2-1; D is unresolved. In germline, CDR1 is MNHEY, CDR2 SVGEGT. The CDR3 length is 11 residues. The CDR3 DNA reads as TGTGCCAGCAGTACGAAGGATGAGCAGTCCTTC. It codes for CASSTKDEQSF.

There are many counts of this clonotype. Sequence at one end of the junction differs from germline and may be a read error. The V gene is TRBV7-9, the J gene TRBJ2-7; 8 nucleotides match TRBD1. Germline assignment: CDR1 SEHNR and CDR2 FQNEAQ (reference sequence). The CDR3 covers 15 residues. The DNA of the CDR3 is TGTGCCAGCAGCCCATGGACAGGGACTGTTTACGAGCAATACTTC. Protein: CASSPWTGTVYEQYF.

The chain combines TRBV28 with TRBJ2-1; D is undetermined. The germline V and J ends were trimmed by 4 bases and 5 bases, with 12 bases remaining between them. This CDR3 is 14 amino acids long. Per germline, CDR1 MDHEN and CDR2 SYDVKM. DNA of the CDR3: TGTGCCAGCAGTTACGGGCCTTCCAACAATGAGCAGTTCTTC. This codes for CASSYGPSNNEQFF.

This clonotype was seen a handful of times. The gene calls are TRBV19 and TRBJ2-6; no clear D gene. This CDR3 comprises 15 residues. Trimming left V 5 bases short and J 0 bases short, with 8 bases between. Germline V gene sequence: CDR1 LNHDA, CDR2 SQIVND (reference sequence). CDR3 in DNA: TGTGCCAGTAGTCTCCCCGACTCTGGGGCCAACGTCCTGACTTTC. Encoded protein: CASSLPDSGANVLTF.

This clonotype has more than one count but fewer than ten. J is TRBJ2-3 and V is TRBV6-2 or TRBV6-3, with 9 nucleotides matching TRBD2. Germline lookup yields CDR1 MNHEY and CDR2 SVGEGT. V was clipped by 8 bases and J by 9 bases; unmatched bases: 9. The CDR3 contains 13 residues. The chain's CDR3 is CASGFSGGPTQYF. CDR3 bases: TGTGCCAGCGGATTCAGCGGGGGGCCAACGCAGTATTTT.

Many counts were recorded for this clonotype. CDR3 sequence reads: CASRLQGSGANVLTF. The CDR3 bases are TGTGCCAGCAGGTTACAGGGGTCCGGGGCCAACGTCCTGACTTTC. The chain uses TRBV6-5 and TRBJ2-6; TRBD1 aligns across 7 bases. From germline, CDR1 is MNHEY and CDR2 SVGAGI. The CDR3 sequence is 15 residues long. V shed 6 bases, J shed 4 bases, and the junction held 6 bases outside the gene matches.

Many counts were recorded for this clonotype. The rearrangement joins TRBV27 to TRBJ2-1; 8 bases fit TRBD2. Trimming at V came to 2 bases and at J to 8 bases, leaving 8 bases not matched to a gene. Germline assignment: CDR1 MNHEY and CDR2 SMNVEV (reference sequence). The CDR3 has 15 residues. The CDR3 DNA is TGTGCCAGCAGTTTAGAAGGCGGGGGGCTTGATGAGCAGTTCTTC. This gives the protein CASSLEGGGLDEQFF.

The V and J genes are TRBV7-9 and TRBJ2-1, with TRBD1 as a possible D gene (6 bases). Germline CDR1 SEHNR, CDR2 FQNEAQ (reference sequence). The length of the CDR3 is 16 residues. The V and J ends lost 5 bases and 9 bases respectively, with 23 bases between them. CDR3 in DNA: TGTGCCAGCAGCGCACTACCGGTCAGGGGATCGGGTGAGCAGTTCTTC. It yields the protein CASSALPVRGSGEQFF. Full variable domain (remainder filled in from reference TRBV7-9 and TRBJ2-1): DTGVSQNPRHKITKRGQNVTFRCDPISEHNRLYWYRQTLGQGPEFLTYFQNEAQLEKSRLLSDRFSAERPKGSFSTLEIQRTEQGDSAMYLCASSALPVRGSGEQFFGPGTRLTVL.

The chain recombines TRBV19 with TRBJ2-2; D is undetermined. Germline loops: CDR1 LNHDA, CDR2 SQIVND (reference sequence). The CDR3 has 16 residues. The V end lost 2 bases, the J end lost 3 bases, and 13 bases lay between the germline ends. CDR3 sequence: CASSITLGLYTGELFF. DNA for the CDR3: TGTGCCAGTAGTATAACGTTAGGGTTATACACCGGGGAGCTGTTTTTT.

The sample holds many counts of this clonotype. The chain carries TRBV7-3 and TRBJ2-3; D not resolved. The ends were cut back, 0 bases at V and 6 bases at J, with 10 bases in the middle. Germline values: CDR1 SGHTA, CDR2 FQGTGA. CDR3 length: 14 residues. The CDR3 DNA follows: TGTGCCAGCAGCTTAACGGGCCAAGGGGATACGCAGTATTTT. As protein: CASSLTGQGDTQYF.

This clonotype was recorded many times. This chain connects TRBV7-2 to TRBJ2-2, with 13 bases aligning to TRBD2. With 4 bases clipped from V and 4 bases from J, the junction kept 3 bases outside the gene matches. The germline CDR1 and CDR2 sequences are SGHTA and FQGNSA. The CDR3 runs 16 residues. In DNA, the CDR3 is TGTGCCAGCAGCTATGGACTAGCGGGAGCCACCGGGGAGCTGTTTTTT. Its protein product is CASSYGLAGATGELFF.

This clonotype was recorded a few times. The chain is built from TRBV28 and TRBJ2-2; possibly TRBD1 for D (6 bases). Germline V gives CDR1 MDHEN, CDR2 SYDVKM. V was cut by 3 bases and J by 4 bases, with 12 bases left in between. The CDR3 runs to 15 residues. The CDR3 loop reads CASSFMAGVTGELFF. CDR3 sequence (DNA): TGTGCCAGCAGTTTTATGGCAGGGGTCACCGGGGAGCTGTTTTTT.

V and J are TRBV18 and TRBJ2-4; 9 bases match TRBD1. Germline CDR1 and CDR2: KGHSH and LQKENI. V was clipped by 8 bases and J by 1 base; unmatched bases: 9. This CDR3 comprises 16 residues. In DNA form, the CDR3 reads TGTGCCAGCGGTGGACAGGGGATGGGGGCCAAAAACATTCAGTACTTC. It codes for CASGGQGMGAKNIQYF.

Note on this clonotype: A much larger clone lies one base from this, so it may be a read error. J is TRBJ2-7 and V is TRBV12-3 or TRBV12-4; tentative D call: TRBD1 (6 bases). This CDR3 has 14 amino acids. The V gene lost 0 bases and the J gene lost 3 bases, with 9 bases spanning the gap. The CDR3: CASSLAQGHYEQYF. CDR3 coding DNA: TGTGCCAGCAGTTTAGCCCAGGGACACTACGAGCAGTACTTC.

This clonotype came up many times. The gene calls are TRBV5-1 and TRBJ2-1; D remains ambiguous. Germline assignment: CDR1 SGHRS and CDR2 YFSETQ. V gave up 1 base and J gave up 0 bases, with 8 bases separating them. The CDR3 is 15 amino acids. This chain's CDR3 is CASSLSLSSYNEQFF. The DNA of the CDR3 is TGCGCCAGCAGCTTGAGTCTGAGCTCCTACAATGAGCAGTTCTTC.

This clonotype was seen repeatedly, ten times or more. The V and J genes are TRBV20-1 and TRBJ1-5; weak D call: TRBD1 (6 bases). The germline CDR1 and CDR2 sequences are DFQATT and SNEGSKA (reference sequence). V was cut by 6 bases and J by 0 bases, with 15 bases left in between. The CDR3 is 15 amino acids. The CDR3 sequence is CSANQDSYSNQPQHF. The CDR3 DNA follows: TGCAGTGCCAACCAGGACAGTTATAGCAATCAGCCCCAGCATTTT.

This clonotype has just a few counts. In DNA form, the CDR3 reads TGTGCCACCAGACAGCAGGGATACACCGGGGAGCTGTTTTTT. It specifies CATRQQGYTGELFF. The chain carries TRBV27 and TRBJ2-2, with a weak D call TRBD1 (5 bases). This CDR3 has 14 amino acids. The V gene's germline CDR1 is MNHEY and CDR2 SMNVEV (reference sequence). Trimming shortened V by 10 bases and J by 3 bases, and 15 bases separated the two germline ends.

This clonotype was seen only a few times. The V and J genes are TRBV20-1 and TRBJ2-3, with D possibly TRBD2 on 5 matching bases. In germline, CDR1 is DFQATT, CDR2 SNEGSKA (reference sequence). The CDR3 totals 13 residues. Between the trimmed V and J ends, which lost 4 bases and 1 base, there was a span of 9 bases. The CDR3 sequence is CSAKLSGTDTQYF. The CDR3 region has the DNA TGCAGTGCTAAACTTAGCGGCACAGATACGCAGTATTTT.

This clonotype was picked up many times. The chain has TRBV2 and TRBJ2-1; 9 bases align to TRBD2. Per the germline V gene, CDR1 is SNHLY and CDR2 is FYNNEI. This CDR3 region has 16 residues. Unmatched junction bases numbered 7, after V lost 4 bases and J lost 3 bases. The CDR3 DNA reads TGTGCCAGCAGTGCTTTCGCGGGGGGGTACTACAATGAGCAGTTCTTC. As protein: CASSAFAGGYYNEQFF.